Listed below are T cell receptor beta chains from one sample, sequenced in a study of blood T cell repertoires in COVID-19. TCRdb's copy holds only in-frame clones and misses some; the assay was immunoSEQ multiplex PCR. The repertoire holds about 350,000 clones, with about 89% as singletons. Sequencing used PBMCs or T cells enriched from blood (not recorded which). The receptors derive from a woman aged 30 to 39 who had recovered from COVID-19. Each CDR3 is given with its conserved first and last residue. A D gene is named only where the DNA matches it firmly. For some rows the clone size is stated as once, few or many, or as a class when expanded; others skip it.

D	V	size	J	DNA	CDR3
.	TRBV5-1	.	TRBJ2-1	TGCGCCAGCAGCCCAGGACTCCTTAACTACAATGAGCAGTTCTTC	CASSPGLLNYNEQFF
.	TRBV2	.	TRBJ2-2	TGTGCCAGCCGGGACGGGAGAGGGGCCGGGGAGCTGTTTTTT	CASRDGRGAGELFF
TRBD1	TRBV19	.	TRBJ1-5	TGTGCCAGTACTATTGACAGGGGAAATCAGCCCCAGCATTTT	CASTIDRGNQPQHF
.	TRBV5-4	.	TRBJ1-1	TGTGCCAGCAGCACGAGGGAGTTGAACACTGAAGCTTTCTTT	CASSTRELNTEAFF
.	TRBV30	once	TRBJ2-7	TGTGCCTGGAGTGGAGGGTTCGCCAACGAGCAGTACTTC	CAWSGGFANEQYF
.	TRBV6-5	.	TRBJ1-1	TGTGCCAGCAGTTACGGCCCCATGGGGGGCACTGAAGCTTTCTTT	CASSYGPMGGTEAFF
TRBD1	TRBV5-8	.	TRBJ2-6	TGTGCCAGCAGCTCGCTCCGGGACAGCTCTGGGGCCAACGTCCTGACTTTC	CASSSLRDSSGANVLTF
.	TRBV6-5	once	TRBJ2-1	TGTGCCAGCAGTTTGGCCGCCGGGGGTGAGCAGTTCTTC	CASSLAAGGEQFF
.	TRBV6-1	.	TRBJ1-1	TGTGCCAGCAGTGATGTGGGCAGGCACATCATGAACACTGAAGCTTTCTTT	CASSDVGRHIMNTEAFF
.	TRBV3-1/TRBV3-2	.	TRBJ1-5	TGTGCCAGCAGCCAAGTCTTCGGGGATGGGCAGCCCCAGCATTTT	CASSQVFGDGQPQHF
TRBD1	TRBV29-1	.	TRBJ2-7	TGCAGCGTTTCGACAGGGGAATCCTACGAGCAGTACTTC	CSVSTGESYEQYF
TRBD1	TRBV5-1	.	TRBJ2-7	TGCGCCAGCAGCCGTGGGGACAGAGTGTACGAGCAGTACTTC	CASSRGDRVYEQYF
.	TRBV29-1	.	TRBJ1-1	TGCAGCGTTGAACAGATAATGAACACTGAAGCTTTCTTT	CSVEQIMNTEAFF
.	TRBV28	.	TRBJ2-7	TGTGCCAGCAGTTTTTGGAGGCCTTCCGAGCAGTACTTC	CASSFWRPSEQYF
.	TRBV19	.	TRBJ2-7	TGTGCCAGTAGTCCACGCCCCCGTACAGACGGACAAGGGGAGCAGTACTTC	CASSPRPRTDGQGEQYF
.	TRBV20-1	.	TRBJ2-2	TGCAGTGCTAGTCAAGGGGATACGCTGTTTTTT	CSASQGDTLFF
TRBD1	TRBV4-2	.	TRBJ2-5	TGTGCCAGCAGCCAAGATATGGGCAGGGGGCGAGAGACCCAGTACTTC	CASSQDMGRGRETQYF
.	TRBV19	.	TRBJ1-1	TGTGCCAGCTCAGGGCAGGCTTGGGTTTCTGAAGCTTTCTTT	CASSGQAWVSEAFF
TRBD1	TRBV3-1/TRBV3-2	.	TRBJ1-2	TGTGCCAGCAGCCATTGGGACAGGGAGAGTGGCTACACCTTC	CASSHWDRESGYTF
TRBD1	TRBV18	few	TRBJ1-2	TGTGCCAGCTCAGTAGAGACAGGGTTAAACGGCTACACCTTC	CASSVETGLNGYTF
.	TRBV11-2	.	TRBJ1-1	TGTGCCAGCTGCTGGAGCAGTCGACTGGGCACTGAAGCTTTCTTT	CASCWSSRLGTEAFF
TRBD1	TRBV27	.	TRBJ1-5	TGTGCCAGCAGTCCTGACAGGGGGTTCGATCAGCCCCAGCATTTT	CASSPDRGFDQPQHF
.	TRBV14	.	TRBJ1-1	TGTGCCAGCAGCCAATTTAGCGGGAACACTGAAGCTTTCTTT	CASSQFSGNTEAFF
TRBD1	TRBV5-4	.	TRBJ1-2	TGTGCCAGCAGCTCAAGCCGGGACAGGGAATTCTATGGCTACACCTTC	CASSSSRDREFYGYTF
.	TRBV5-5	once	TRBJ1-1	TGTGCCAGCAGCCCCATCGGGTCCCCTGAAGCTTTCTTT	CASSPIGSPEAFF